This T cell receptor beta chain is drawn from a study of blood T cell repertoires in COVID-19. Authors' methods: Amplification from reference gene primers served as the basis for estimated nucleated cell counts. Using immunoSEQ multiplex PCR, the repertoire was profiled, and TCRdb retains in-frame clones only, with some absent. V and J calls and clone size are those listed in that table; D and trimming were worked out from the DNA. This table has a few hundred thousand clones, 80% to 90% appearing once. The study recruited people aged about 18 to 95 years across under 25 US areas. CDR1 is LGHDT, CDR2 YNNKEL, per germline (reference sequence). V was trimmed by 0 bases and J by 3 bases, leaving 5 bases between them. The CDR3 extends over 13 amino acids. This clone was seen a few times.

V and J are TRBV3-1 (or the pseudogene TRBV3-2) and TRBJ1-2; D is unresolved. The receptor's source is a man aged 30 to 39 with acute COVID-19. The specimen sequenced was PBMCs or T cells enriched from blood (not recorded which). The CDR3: CASSQDLHYGYTF. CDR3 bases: TGTGCCAGCAGCCAAGATCTTCACTATGGCTACACCTTC.